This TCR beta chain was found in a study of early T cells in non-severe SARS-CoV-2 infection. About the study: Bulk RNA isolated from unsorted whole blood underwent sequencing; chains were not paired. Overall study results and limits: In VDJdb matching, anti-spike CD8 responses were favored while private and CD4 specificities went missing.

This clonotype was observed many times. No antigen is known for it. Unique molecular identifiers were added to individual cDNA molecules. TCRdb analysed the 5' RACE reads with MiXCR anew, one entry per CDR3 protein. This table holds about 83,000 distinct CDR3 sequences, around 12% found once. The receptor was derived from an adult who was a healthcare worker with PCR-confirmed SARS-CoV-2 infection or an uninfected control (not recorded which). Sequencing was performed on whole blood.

The CDR3 DNA is TGTGCCAGCAGCCGGGTAGCGGGAGTGAACACCGGGGAGCTGTTTTTT. This translates into CASSRVAGVNTGELFF. The gene calls are TRBV5-4 and TRBJ2-2; 9 nucleotides match TRBD2. CDR1 SGHNT and CDR2 YYREEE come from the germline V gene (reference sequence). J lost 1 base, V lost 4 bases, and 5 bases had no gene match. The CDR3 has 16 amino acids.